This T cell receptor beta chain originates from a study of blood T cell repertoires in COVID-19. Study overall: Researchers got acute and convalescent COVID-19 samples from the United States, Italy and Spain. Sample material is recorded as cDNA or gDNA derived from T cells, B-cell-depleted T cells, or PBMCs.

The authors' processing: Estimation of nucleated cell counts was performed using reference gene primer amplification. Clones were read by immunoSEQ multiplex PCR, and TCRdb kept only the in-frame ones, dropping some. V, J and clone size reflect that table, while D and trimming were determined from the DNA. The data contain fewer than 350,000 clones, 85% of them singletons. CDR1 is LNHNV, CDR2 YYDKDF, per germline (reference sequence). The length of the CDR3 is 14 residues. Trimming took off 0 bases at V and 6 bases at J, with 11 bases between the two ends. The chain links TRBV15 to TRBJ1-1, with a tentative D call TRBD1 (5 bases). This sequence originates from a woman in her 50s with active or convalescent COVID-19. Sample: peripheral blood. In DNA, the CDR3 is TGTGCCACCAGCAGAGATCCCAGGGCAGCTGAAGCTTTCTTT. Protein product: CATSRDPRAAEAFF.